The sequence of this T cell receptor (beta chain) was determined in a study of early T cells in non-severe SARS-CoV-2 infection (dated by TCRdb to 2020 to 2022). Describing the broader study: Bulk RNA from unsorted whole blood was used for TCR sequencing, so alpha and beta chains could not be paired. Findings and caveats that apply to the study as a whole: VDJdb matching was skewed toward anti-spike CD8 responses and likely underestimated virus-specific expansions by missing private and CD4 specificities.

This was a case-control study nested in a cohort of healthcare workers in London, UK, who had nasopharyngeal swab PCR tests and blood samples taken every week. Between 23 and 31 March 2020, the week of the UK lockdown, healthcare workers were enrolled and then followed up weekly for as long as 16 weeks. Libraries were prepared through 5' RACE. The listed sequencing device is NextSeq 500. The TCR library protocol attached unique molecular identifiers to individual cDNA molecules to correct for sequencing error and PCR bias. Sequencing covered both TCR alpha and beta chains, and within each sample the abundances of alpha and beta sequences were tightly co-correlated. The study's own analysis went as follows. Decombinator V4 was used to annotate TCR sequences for V gene, J gene and CDR3. Expanded TCRs were defined as changing significantly between any two time points under a Poisson model with p below 0.0001. Abundances of TCRs were expressed as counts per million after normalisation to the total number of TCRs sequenced in each sample. TRAV1-2 paired with TRAJ12, TRAJ20 or TRAJ33 defined MAIT TCRs, while TRAV10 paired with TRAJ18 defined iNKT TCRs. VDJdb, accessed 1 November 2021, was searched for CMV, EBV and SARS-CoV-2 annotated TCRs, excluding TCRs annotated for multiple antigens. The public reads were quality trimmed at Q25 with fastp and then assembled into clones with MiXCR by TCRdb, keeping productive beta chains. Merged by CDR3 protein, the rows form single entries marked with the most common genes and DNA. TCRdb's processing, not the study's, gives the V and J calls here. The sample table holds some 100,000 distinct CDR3 sequences, of which roughly 14% were seen once. The top ten hold 0.45% to 0.75% of the sample.

Of note for this clonotype: Its specific antigen is unknown. Per-base qualities were not stored, and no clone one base away is much larger.

The trim is 2 bases for V and 11 bases for J, with a gap of 13 bases between the germline ends. The CDR3 goes from the cysteine to the phenylalanine over 12 residues. Only the CDR3 portion is preserved as DNA: 36 bases, with reading frame beginning at the first base. From a lookup of the germline V gene (reference sequence), CDR1 and CDR2 are GTSNPN and SVGIG. Recombination joined TRBV30 with TRBJ2-1, with the D call perhaps TRBD1 or TRBD2, as 5 bases match in each case. This clonotype was obtained from an adult who was a healthcare worker with PCR-confirmed SARS-CoV-2 infection or an uninfected control (not recorded which). Material: whole blood. The CDR3 region has the sequence CAWSTPPGQQFF. The nucleotide sequence reads as follows: TGTGCCTGGAGTACTCCCCCGGGACAGCAGTTCTTC.